A selection of T cell receptor beta chains follows, all from one sample in a study of regulatory T cells in long-lasting Graves disease. TCRdb analysed the multiplex PCR reads with MiXCR anew, one entry per CDR3 protein. The table includes about 470,000 distinct CDR3 sequences, less than 25% detected once. This material consisted of peripheral blood mononuclear cells (PBMCs), taken when the disease was refractory, from a patient treated with antithyroid drugs. These receptors came from a female donor with Graves disease. Each CDR3 is given with its conserved first and last residue. The order of the fields is V gene, CDR3 length, D gene, clone size, J gene, CDR3 protein, CDR3 DNA. D genes are given only for firm matches. The size entry is marked missing in some rows and otherwise reads once, few, many or a size class.

TRBV19	15	TRBD2	few	TRBJ2-1	CASSIVLAASNEQFF	TGTGCCAGTAGTATTGTGCTAGCGGCTAGCAATGAGCAGTTCTTC
TRBV29-1	12	TRBD1	many	TRBJ1-2	CSVDRTGFGYTF	TGCAGCGTTGACAGGACAGGGTTTGGCTACACCTTC
TRBV6-1	14	TRBD1	few	TRBJ1-5	CASSPDRVGQPQHF	TGTGCCAGCAGTCCAGACAGGGTGGGTCAGCCCCAGCATTTT
TRBV6-1	13	-	few	TRBJ2-7	CASKVWGPHEQYF	TGTGCCAGCAAAGTATGGGGTCCCCACGAGCAGTACTTC
TRBV12-3/TRBV12-4	13	TRBD1	once	TRBJ1-4	CASTTGGGEKLFF	TGTGCCAGCACCACAGGGGGCGGCGAAAAACTGTTTTTT
TRBV14	12	-	few	TRBJ2-7	CASSRSGFEQYF	TGTGCCAGCAGCCGGTCGGGTTTCGAGCAGTACTTC
TRBV19	17	TRBD1	-	TRBJ1-5	CASSPTGTAYSNQPQHF	TGTGCCAGTAGCCCCACCGGGACAGCATATAGCAATCAGCCCCAGCATTTT
TRBV7-2	14	TRBD2	-	TRBJ2-1	CASSWTSRSDEQFF	TGTGCCAGCAGCTGGACTAGCAGGAGCGATGAGCAGTTCTTC
TRBV6-5	13	-	few	TRBJ2-7	CASSYSGMDEQYF	TGTGCCAGCAGTTACTCCGGGATGGACGAGCAGTACTTC
TRBV28	14	TRBD2	few	TRBJ2-7	CAGLGTSGSYEQYF	TGTGCCGGACTGGGGACTAGCGGGAGTTACGAGCAGTACTTC
TRBV27	19	TRBD2	once	TRBJ2-7	CASSSLGGLAGRATNEQYF	TGTGCCAGCAGTTCTCTGGGGGGACTAGCGGGGAGGGCCACAAACGAGCAGTACTTC
TRBV28	15	-	-	TRBJ1-3	CASSLGGRSGNTIYF	TGTGCCAGCAGTTTAGGGGGACGGTCTGGAAACACCATATATTTT
TRBV30	11	-	few	TRBJ1-2	CAWRAGEGYTF	TGTGCCTGGAGGGCAGGGGAAGGCTACACCTTC
TRBV2	14	-	many	TRBJ1-1	CASIHDRTNTEAFF	TGTGCCAGCATTCACGACAGAACGAACACTGAAGCTTTCTTT
TRBV2	11	-	-	TRBJ2-1	CAIRRGRERIF	TGTGCCATCCGTCGGGGGCGGGAGAGGATCTTC
TRBV7-9	14	-	few	TRBJ2-5	CASSTGPAKETQYF	TGTGCCAGCAGCACGGGACCGGCAAAGGAGACCCAGTACTTC
TRBV6-1	14	TRBD1	many	TRBJ2-7	CASRRTGLGYEQYF	TGTGCCAGCAGGAGGACAGGATTGGGCTACGAGCAGTACTTC
TRBV29-1	13	TRBD1	many	TRBJ2-7	CSVRTGESYEQYF	TGCAGCGTCCGGACAGGGGAGTCCTACGAGCAGTACTTC
TRBV7-7	14	-	few	TRBJ2-5	CASSPFGGRETQYF	TGTGCTAGCAGCCCTTTTGGTGGGAGAGAGACCCAGTACTTC
TRBV7-9	15	TRBD1	-	TRBJ2-7	CASSGHGTEAYEQYF	TGTGCCAGCAGCGGACACGGGACAGAGGCCTACGAGCAGTACTTC
TRBV7-3	16	TRBD1	few	TRBJ2-2	CASSPLGQGDTGELFF	TGTGCCAGCAGCCCCCTGGGACAGGGGGACACCGGGGAGCTGTTTTTT
TRBV12-3/TRBV12-4	16	TRBD1	many	TRBJ2-5	CASSFWGQGAEETQYF	TGTGCCAGCAGTTTTTGGGGACAGGGGGCAGAAGAGACCCAGTACTTC
TRBV7-2	14	-	many	TRBJ2-5	CASSLGLHQETQYF	TGTGCCAGCAGCTTAGGGCTACACCAAGAGACCCAGTACTTC
TRBV28	21	TRBD1	many	TRBJ2-5	CASSFSRRGQGNAGRTGTQYF	TGTGCCAGCAGTTTTTCTCGTCGGGGACAGGGAAATGCAGGACGTACGGGGACCCAGTACTTC
TRBV28	15	-	many	TRBJ2-5	CASSLWQGGQETQYF	TGTGCCAGCAGTTTGTGGCAGGGAGGTCAAGAGACCCAGTACTTC
TRBV6-1	13	-	many	TRBJ1-1	CATLGLGKSEAFF	TGTGCCACCCTGGGACTGGGGAAGTCTGAAGCTTTCTTT
TRBV6-1	12	-	-	TRBJ1-2	CASRAPGLGYTF	TGTGCCAGCAGAGCCCCAGGGCTCGGCTACACCTTC
TRBV12-3/TRBV12-4	15	TRBD1	-	TRBJ2-7	CASSPGQGSPYEQYF	TGTGCCAGCAGTCCCGGACAGGGTTCGCCCTACGAGCAGTACTTC
TRBV28	17	TRBD1	many	TRBJ1-4	CASSLFSGGVSFEKLFF	TGTGCCAGCAGTTTATTTTCAGGGGGCGTTTCGTTTGAAAAACTGTTTTTT
TRBV6-1	14	-	-	TRBJ1-4	CASRDGVTNEKLFF	TGTGCCAGCAGGGACGGGGTTACTAATGAAAAACTGTTTTTT
TRBV28	12	-	many	TRBJ1-5	CASSRGSQPQHF	TGTGCCAGCAGTCGGGGGAGTCAGCCCCAGCATTTT
TRBV6-2/TRBV6-3	14	-	-	TRBJ1-5	CASSYSTWGQPQHF	TGTGCCAGCAGTTACTCGACTTGGGGTCAGCCCCAGCATTTT
TRBV12-3/TRBV12-4	15	TRBD2	-	TRBJ2-1	CAILWGSGTLDEQFF	TGTGCCATCCTCTGGGGGAGCGGGACTCTCGATGAGCAGTTCTTC